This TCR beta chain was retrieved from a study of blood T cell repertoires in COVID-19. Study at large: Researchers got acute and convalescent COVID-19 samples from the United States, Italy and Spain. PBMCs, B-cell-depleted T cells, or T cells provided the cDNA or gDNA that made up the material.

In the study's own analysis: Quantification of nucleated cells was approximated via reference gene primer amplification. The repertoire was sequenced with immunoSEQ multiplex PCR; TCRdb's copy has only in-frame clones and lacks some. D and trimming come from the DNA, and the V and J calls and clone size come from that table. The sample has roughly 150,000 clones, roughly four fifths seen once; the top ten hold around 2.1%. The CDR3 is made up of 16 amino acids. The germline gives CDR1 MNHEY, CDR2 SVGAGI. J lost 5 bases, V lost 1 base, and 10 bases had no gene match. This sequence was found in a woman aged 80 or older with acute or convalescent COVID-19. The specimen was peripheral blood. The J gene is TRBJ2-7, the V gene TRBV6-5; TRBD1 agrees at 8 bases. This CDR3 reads CASSYLRGAGGDEQYF. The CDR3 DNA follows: TGTGCCAGCAGTTACTTGAGGGGCGCAGGGGGCGACGAGCAGTACTTC.